The 18 T cell receptor beta chains presented below share a single source sample, sequenced in a study of T cell changes during pregnancy in multiple sclerosis. Assay: immunoSEQ multiplex PCR; the TCRdb copy retains only in-frame clones and omits some. This table holds 100,000 to 130,000 clones, about 90% found once. The sample here was peripheral blood, taken in the third trimester of pregnancy. The receptors originated from a female donor in good health, enrolled as a control in a pregnancy study.

As DNA, the CDR3 is TGTGCCAGCAGCTCAAAGCGGGGGGCAGGGGATACGCAGTATTTT. This gives the protein CASSSKRGAGDTQYF. The rearrangement uses TRBV7-2 and TRBJ2-3; 9 bases align to TRBD2. V lost 4 bases and J lost 6; bases outside the gene matches: 8. The CDR3 spans 15 residues. Looked up from germline, CDR1 is SGHTA and CDR2 is FQGNSA.

The chain is built from TRBV10-2 and TRBJ1-1; 9 bases line up with TRBD1. The CDR3 has 16 residues. The junction had 9 bases not matched to a gene; V was cut back by 3 bases and J by 4 bases. Looked up from germline, CDR1 is WSHSY and CDR2 is SAAADI. The CDR3 DNA sequence: TGCGCCAGCAGTGAAAGATCGGGGACAGGGATCACTGAAGCTTTCTTT. Encoded protein: CASSERSGTGITEAFF.

The rearrangement joins TRBV9 to TRBJ2-5; D perhaps matches TRBD2 (5 bases). The CDR3 covers 13 residues. V lost 2 bases and J lost 4, with 9 bases in between. The germline CDR1 and CDR2 sequences are SGDLS and YYNGEE. Written as DNA, the CDR3 is TGTGCCAGCAGCGTTGGGAGAGGAGAGACCCAGTACTTC. Translating it yields CASSVGRGETQYF. Full variable domain (outside the CDR3, taken from reference TRBV9 and TRBJ2-5): DSGVTQTPKHLITATGQRVTLRCSPRSGDLSVYWYQQSLDQGLQFLIQYYNGEERAKGNILERFSAQQFPDLHSELNLSSLELGDSALYFCASSVGRGETQYFGPGTRLLVL.

The chain has TRBV19 and TRBJ1-5; the D gene is possibly TRBD1 (5 bases). The CDR3 loop spans 15 amino acids. The V end was cut by 7 bases, the J end by 0 bases, with 13 bases between. Germline V lookup: CDR1 LNHDA, CDR2 SQIVND (reference sequence). CDR3 residues: CASNTQDYSNQPQHF. DNA of the CDR3: TGTGCCAGTAATACACAGGACTATAGCAATCAGCCCCAGCATTTT. Drawing the rest from reference TRBV19 and TRBJ1-5, the complete variable domain is DGGITQSPKYLFRKEGQNVTLSCEQNLNHDAMYWYRQDPGQGLRLIYYSQIVNDFQKGDIAEGYSVSREKKESFPLTVTSAQKNPTAFYLCASNTQDYSNQPQHFGDGTRLSIL.

This clone was found once. The rearrangement uses TRBV7-2 and TRBJ2-3; maybe TRBD2 (7 bases). Germline assignment: CDR1 SGHTA and CDR2 FQGNSA. V was cut by 5 bases and J by 2 bases, with 23 bases left in between. The CDR3 runs 18 residues. The CDR3 spells CASSEEGFEGGHTDTQYF. The DNA of the CDR3 is TGTGCCAGCAGCGAGGAGGGGTTTGAGGGGGGGCACACAGATACGCAGTATTTT.

The gene calls are TRBV7-3 and TRBJ2-2; 11 positions agree with TRBD2. With 0 bases clipped from V and 0 bases from J, the junction kept 0 bases outside the gene matches. Germline CDR1 and CDR2: SGHTA and FQGTGA. CDR3 length: 17 amino acids. Here the CDR3 DNA reads TGTGCCAGCAGCTTAACACTAGCGGGGGCGAACACCGGGGAGCTGTTTTTT. Translated, it gives CASSLTLAGANTGELFF.

The chain carries TRBV19 and TRBJ2-7, with 10 bases that match TRBD1. This CDR3 is 16 amino acids long. Germline values: CDR1 LNHDA, CDR2 SQIVND (reference sequence). After removal of 3 bases from V and 0 bases from J, the junction contained 5 bases not matched to a gene. CDR3: CASSMGQGQSSYEQYF. In DNA, the CDR3 is TGTGCCAGTAGTATGGGACAGGGGCAGAGCTCCTACGAGCAGTACTTC. The full variable domain, with the rest looked up from reference TRBV19 and TRBJ2-7, is DGGITQSPKYLFRKEGQNVTLSCEQNLNHDAMYWYRQDPGQGLRLIYYSQIVNDFQKGDIAEGYSVSREKKESFPLTVTSAQKNPTAFYLCASSMGQGQSSYEQYFGPGTRLTVT.

In nucleotides, the CDR3 is TGCGCCAGCAGTGACACAGGAGCCTATGGCTACACCTTC. Translation gives CASSDTGAYGYTF. The V and J genes are TRBV4-1 and TRBJ1-2, with a weak D call TRBD1 (5 bases). The ends were cut back, 6 bases at V and 4 bases at J, with 12 bases in the middle. The CDR3 extends over 13 amino acids. The V gene's germline CDR1 is MGHRA and CDR2 YSYEKL.

The sample holds one count of this clone. The chain links TRBV7-2 to TRBJ1-5; D ambiguous. The germline V gene has CDR1 SGHTA and CDR2 FQGNSA. The CDR3 has 13 amino acids. Trimming cost V 3 bases and J 5 bases, with 8 bases left between them. CDR3 DNA sequence: TGTGCCAGCAGCTTCCCGGGAGATCAGCCCCAGCATTTT. It is translated as CASSFPGDQPQHF.

The chain joins TRBV6-7 to TRBJ1-1; 8 bases match TRBD1. TRBV6-7 is flagged as an ORF with uncertain function. This CDR3 spans 12 amino acids. J was trimmed by 2 bases and V by 11 bases; bases with no gene match: 4. In nucleotides, the CDR3 is TGTGCCGGGACAGGAGTAAACACTGAAGCTTTCTTT. As protein: CAGTGVNTEAFF.

The chain links TRBV6-5 to TRBJ1-2; D ambiguous. Germline assignment: CDR1 MNHEY and CDR2 SVGAGI. V shed 6 bases and J shed 1 base, with 9 bases lying between them. The length of the CDR3 is 13 residues. The CDR3 loop is CASSRAGNYGYTF. The CDR3 nucleotides are TGTGCCAGCAGCCGCGCGGGTAACTATGGCTACACCTTC.

CDR3 nucleotide sequence: TGTGCCAGCAGCCGGTGGGGGGGAGCTAATGAAAAACTGTTTTTT. Translating gives CASSRWGGANEKLFF. This chain joins TRBV5-4 and TRBJ1-4, with D possibly TRBD1 on 5 matching bases. There are 15 residues in the CDR3. Germline values: CDR1 SGHNT, CDR2 YYREEE (reference sequence). Trimming took 4 bases from V and 3 from J, leaving 13 bases between them. The full variable domain, rest sourced from reference TRBV5-4 and TRBJ1-4, is ETGVTQSPTHLIKTRGQQVTLRCSSQSGHNTVSWYQQALGQGPQFIFQYYREEENGRGNFPPRFSGLQFPNYSSELNVNALELDDSALYLCASSRWGGANEKLFFGSGTQLSVL.

This clone has a single count. V and J are TRBV6-4 and TRBJ2-1, with 16 bases lining up with TRBD2. Trimming cost V 5 bases and J 1 base; bases outside gene matches: 5. Per the germline V gene, CDR1 is MRHNA and CDR2 is SNTAGT. The CDR3 length is 18 residues. This CDR3 is CASSTGTSGGGSYNEQFF. CDR3 bases: TGTGCCAGCAGTACCGGGACTAGCGGGGGGGGGTCCTACAATGAGCAGTTCTTC.

The chain joins TRBV30 to TRBJ1-2; D unclear. This CDR3 spans 14 amino acids. The V gene lost 0 bases and the J gene lost 1 base, with 9 bases spanning the gap. CDR1 and CDR2 (germline): GTSNPN, SVGIG (reference sequence). CDR3 nucleotides: TGTGCCTGGAGTGTGGGAGGGAGTAACTATGGCTACACCTTC. Its translation is CAWSVGGSNYGYTF.

This clone was counted a single time. The chain combines TRBV11-1 with TRBJ2-1; D unclear. The germline gives CDR1 SGHAT, CDR2 FQDESV (reference sequence). The length of the CDR3 is 11 residues. Trimming shortened V by 3 bases and J by 6 bases, and 3 bases separated the two germline ends. CDR3 amino acids: CASSFLNEQFF. For the CDR3, the DNA is TGTGCCAGCAGCTTCCTCAATGAGCAGTTCTTC.

This chain uses TRBV6-1 with TRBJ1-3; TRBD1 agrees at 7 bases. Per the germline V gene, CDR1 is MNHNS and CDR2 is SASEGT. Trimming removed 1 base from V and 10 bases from J; junction bases left unmatched: 16. CDR3 length: 17 residues. The CDR3 DNA reads TGTGCCAGCAGTGAAGATCTCGGGACAGCTGCAGTTAGGACCATATATTTT. It yields the protein CASSEDLGTAAVRTIYF.

The rearrangement links TRBV7-6 to TRBJ2-7; D unresolved. The CDR3 spans 13 residues. Germline V gene data show CDR1 as SGHVS and CDR2 as FNYEAQ. V gave up 5 bases and J gave up 0 bases, with 8 bases separating them. The CDR3 region has the DNA TGTGCCAGCAGCCAGGCGAGCTCCTACGAGCAGTACTTC. Protein: CASSQASSYEQYF.

This clone was observed a single time. This chain uses TRBV6-1 with TRBJ2-1; D is unclear. V was clipped by 7 bases and J by 0 bases, with 7 bases between them. The germline V gene has CDR1 MNHNS and CDR2 SASEGT. The CDR3 has 13 amino acids. The CDR3 loop is CASNRVSYNEQFF. Here the CDR3 DNA reads TGTGCCAGCAATCGGGTCTCCTACAATGAGCAGTTCTTC.